This T cell receptor (beta chain) was recorded in a study of beta chain features in type 1 diabetes. Study-wide findings and caveats: In every one of the four CD4+ subsets, TCRB CDR3s were moderately but significantly shorter in Type 1 diabetes patients. A definitive answer on HLA type influencing TCRB rearrangement was not reached here.

Trimming took 2 bases from V and 6 from J; bases not matched to a gene: 10. The germline V gene encodes CDR1 SGDLS and CDR2 YYNGEE. The CDR3 loop spans 15 amino acids. As to this clone: Its antigen is as yet unknown.

Investigators reverse transcribed all isolated RNA, so they sequenced expressed TCRB transcripts. Sequenced by immunoSEQ multiplex PCR; TCRdb stores in-frame clones only, minus some. Of around 45,000 clones listed, approximately 43% are singletons. This TCR came from a man aged 25 to 45 with type 1 diabetes. The material sequenced was stem cell memory CD4+ T cells from blood. V gene TRBV9 combines with J gene TRBJ2-7; TRBD1 aligns across 8 bases. The CDR3 sequence: CASSVGPTGAREQYF. CDR3 nucleotides: TGTGCCAGCAGCGTCGGTCCGACAGGGGCCCGCGAGCAGTACTTC.